This TCR beta chain was obtained from a study of early T cells in non-severe SARS-CoV-2 infection. Looking at the study overall: RNA in bulk from unsorted whole blood was sequenced, and chains were unpaired. Points from the study as a whole: Database matching using VDJdb favored anti-spike CD8 responses, with private and CD4 specificities left missing.

V trimming: 4 bases; J trimming: 8 bases; junction bases outside the gene matches: 5. The CDR3 consists of 13 residues. This clonotype was recorded a few times. The target antigen is unknown. Unique molecular identifier tags were affixed to discrete cDNA molecules. One entry per CDR3 protein, called by TCRdb with MiXCR from the 5' RACE reads. Of 99,000 or so distinct CDR3 sequences in the sample, roughly 15% were seen once. V and J are TRBV12-3 or TRBV12-4 and TRBJ1-5; 7 bases are a match to TRBD1. Sequenced sample: whole blood. The receptor was isolated from an adult who was a healthcare worker with PCR-confirmed SARS-CoV-2 infection or an uninfected control (not recorded which). In DNA form, the CDR3 reads TGTGCCAGCAGTTCTGACAGGGAGGAGCCCCAGCATTTT. Translating it yields CASSSDREEPQHF.